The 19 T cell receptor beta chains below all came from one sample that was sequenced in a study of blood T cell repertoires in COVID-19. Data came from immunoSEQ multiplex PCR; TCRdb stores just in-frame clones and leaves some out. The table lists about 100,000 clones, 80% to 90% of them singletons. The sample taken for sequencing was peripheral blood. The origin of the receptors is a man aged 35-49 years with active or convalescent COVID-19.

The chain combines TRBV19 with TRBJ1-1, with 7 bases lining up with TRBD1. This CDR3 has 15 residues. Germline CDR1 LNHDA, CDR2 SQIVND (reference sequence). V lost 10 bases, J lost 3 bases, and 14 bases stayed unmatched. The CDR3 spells CAIKNGQALDTEAFF. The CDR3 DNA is TGTGCCATTAAGAATGGACAGGCTCTGGACACTGAAGCTTTCTTT.

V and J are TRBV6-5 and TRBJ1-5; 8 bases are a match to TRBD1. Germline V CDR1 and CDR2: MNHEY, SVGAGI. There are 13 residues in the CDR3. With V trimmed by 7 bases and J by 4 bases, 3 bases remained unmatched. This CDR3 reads CASTWTGNQPQHF. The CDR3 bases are TGTGCCAGCACATGGACAGGGAATCAGCCCCAGCATTTT.

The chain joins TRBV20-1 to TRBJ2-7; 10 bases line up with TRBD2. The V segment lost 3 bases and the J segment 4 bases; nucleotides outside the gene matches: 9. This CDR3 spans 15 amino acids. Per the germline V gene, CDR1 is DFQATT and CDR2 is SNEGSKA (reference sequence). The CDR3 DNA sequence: TGCAGTGCTAGTAGGCTAGCGGGAGAAAAATACGAGCAGTACTTC. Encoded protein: CSASRLAGEKYEQYF.

In DNA, the CDR3 is TGTGCCAGCAGCAGGGCGGGACAGAGAAACTACGAGCAGTACTTC. It yields the protein CASSRAGQRNYEQYF. The V gene is TRBV11-2, the J gene TRBJ2-7; TRBD1 might be the D (7 bases). V was clipped by 5 bases and J by 3 bases, with 17 bases between them. Germline assignment: CDR1 SGHAT and CDR2 FQNNGV. This CDR3 contains 15 residues. Combining the CDR3 with reference TRBV11-2 and TRBJ2-7 gives the whole variable domain EAGVAQSPRYKIIEKRQSVAFWCNPISGHATLYWYQQILGQGPKLLIQFQNNGVVDDSQLPKDRFSAERLKGVDSTLKIQPAKLEDSAVYLCASSRAGQRNYEQYFGPGTRLTVT.

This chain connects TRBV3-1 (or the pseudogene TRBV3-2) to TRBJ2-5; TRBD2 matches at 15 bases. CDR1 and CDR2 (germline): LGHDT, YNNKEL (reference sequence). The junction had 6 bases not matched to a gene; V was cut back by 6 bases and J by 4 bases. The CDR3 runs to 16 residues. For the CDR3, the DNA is TGTGCCAGCAGGCGGACTAGCGGGGGGGCCGTAGAGACCCAGTACTTC. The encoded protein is CASRRTSGGAVETQYF.

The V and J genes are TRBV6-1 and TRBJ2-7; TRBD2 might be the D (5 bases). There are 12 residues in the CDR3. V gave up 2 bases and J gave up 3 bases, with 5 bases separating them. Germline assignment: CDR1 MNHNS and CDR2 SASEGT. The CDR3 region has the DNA TGTGCCAGCAGTGAAAGCGGCTACGAGCAGTACTTC. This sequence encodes CASSESGYEQYF.

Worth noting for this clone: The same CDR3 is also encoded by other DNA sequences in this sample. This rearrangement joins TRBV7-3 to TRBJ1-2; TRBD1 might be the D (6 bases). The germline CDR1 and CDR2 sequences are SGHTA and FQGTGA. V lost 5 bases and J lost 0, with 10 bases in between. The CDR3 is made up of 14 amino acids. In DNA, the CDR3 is TGTGCCAGCAGCCCAGACAGGACTAACTATGGCTACACCTTC. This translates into CASSPDRTNYGYTF.

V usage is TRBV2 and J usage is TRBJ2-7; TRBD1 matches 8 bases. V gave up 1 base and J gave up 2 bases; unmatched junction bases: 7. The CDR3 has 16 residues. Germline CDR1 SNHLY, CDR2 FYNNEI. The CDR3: CASSEGTGSGAYEQYF. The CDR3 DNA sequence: TGTGCCAGCAGTGAAGGGACAGGGTCTGGCGCCTACGAGCAGTACTTC. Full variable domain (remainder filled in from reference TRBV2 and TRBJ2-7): EPEVTQTPSHQVTQMGQEVILRCVPISNHLYFYWYRQILGQKVEFLVSFYNNEISEKSEIFDDQFSVERPDGSNFTLKIRSTKLEDSAMYFCASSEGTGSGAYEQYFGPGTRLTVT.

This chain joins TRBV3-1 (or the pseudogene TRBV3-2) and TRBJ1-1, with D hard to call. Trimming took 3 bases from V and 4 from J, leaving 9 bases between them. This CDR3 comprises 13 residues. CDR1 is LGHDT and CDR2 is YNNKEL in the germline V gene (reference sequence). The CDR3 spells CASSHLGATEAFF. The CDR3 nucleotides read TGTGCCAGCAGCCACCTCGGAGCCACTGAAGCTTTCTTT.

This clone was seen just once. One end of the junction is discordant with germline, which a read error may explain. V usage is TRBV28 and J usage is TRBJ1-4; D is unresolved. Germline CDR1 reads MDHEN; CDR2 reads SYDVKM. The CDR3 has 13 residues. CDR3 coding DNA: TGTGCCAGCAGTTTACAAACTGATGAAAAACTGTTTTTT. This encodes CASSLQTDEKLFF. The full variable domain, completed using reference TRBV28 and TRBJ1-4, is DVKVTQSSRYLVKRTGEKVFLECVQDMDHENMFWYRQDPGLGLRLIYFSYDVKMKEKGDIPEGYSVSREKKERFSLILESASTNQTSMYLCASSLQTDEKLFFGSGTQLSVL.

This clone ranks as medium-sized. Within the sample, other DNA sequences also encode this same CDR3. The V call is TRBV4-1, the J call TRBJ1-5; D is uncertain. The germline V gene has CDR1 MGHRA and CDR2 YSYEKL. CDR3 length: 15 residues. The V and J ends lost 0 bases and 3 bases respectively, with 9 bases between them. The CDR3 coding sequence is TGCGCCAGCAGCCAAGAGGGCCGGCCCAATCAGCCCCAGCATTTT. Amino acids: CASSQEGRPNQPQHF.

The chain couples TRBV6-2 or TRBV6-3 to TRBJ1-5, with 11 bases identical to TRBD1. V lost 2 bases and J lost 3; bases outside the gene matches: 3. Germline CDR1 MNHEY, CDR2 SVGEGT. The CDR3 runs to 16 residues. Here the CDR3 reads CASSYRTGGNNQPQHF. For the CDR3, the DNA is TGTGCCAGCAGTTACCGGACAGGGGGCAACAATCAGCCCCAGCATTTT.

The DNA of the CDR3 is TGTGCCACCAGTCGTTCGGGGGGGAACACAGATACGCAGTATTTT. Protein: CATSRSGGNTDTQYF. The chain carries TRBV24-1 and TRBJ2-3; 8 bases agree with TRBD2. This CDR3 comprises 15 residues. V lost 6 bases, J lost 2 bases, and 6 bases stayed unmatched. Germline CDR1 reads KGHDR; CDR2 reads SFDVKD.

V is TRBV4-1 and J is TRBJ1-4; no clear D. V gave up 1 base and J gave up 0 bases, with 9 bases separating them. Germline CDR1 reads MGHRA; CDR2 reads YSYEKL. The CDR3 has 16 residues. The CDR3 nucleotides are TGCGCCAGCAGCCAAGGGGCATCACCAACTAATGAAAAACTGTTTTTT. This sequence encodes CASSQGASPTNEKLFF.

DNA for the CDR3: TGCAGTGCTAGTCCCCGTGCGGGGGACGAGCAGTACTTC. Protein sequence: CSASPRAGDEQYF. The chain links TRBV20-1 to TRBJ2-7; TRBD2 agrees at 7 bases. V trimming: 3 bases; J trimming: 5 bases; junction bases outside the gene matches: 7. This CDR3 is built from 13 residues. Germline V gene data show CDR1 as DFQATT and CDR2 as SNEGSKA (reference sequence).

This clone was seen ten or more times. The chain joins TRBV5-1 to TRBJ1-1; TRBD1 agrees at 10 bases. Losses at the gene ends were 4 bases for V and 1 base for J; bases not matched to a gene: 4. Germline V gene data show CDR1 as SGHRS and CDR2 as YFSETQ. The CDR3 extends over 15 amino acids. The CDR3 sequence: CASSPRTGGNTEAFF. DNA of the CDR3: TGCGCCAGCAGCCCTCGGACAGGGGGGAACACTGAAGCTTTCTTT.

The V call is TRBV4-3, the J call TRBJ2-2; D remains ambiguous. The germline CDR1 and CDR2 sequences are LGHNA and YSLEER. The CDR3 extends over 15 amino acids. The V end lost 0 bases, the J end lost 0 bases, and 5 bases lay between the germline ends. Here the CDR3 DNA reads TGCGCCAGCAGCCAAGATCTTCCGAACACCGGGGAGCTGTTTTTT. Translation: CASSQDLPNTGELFF.

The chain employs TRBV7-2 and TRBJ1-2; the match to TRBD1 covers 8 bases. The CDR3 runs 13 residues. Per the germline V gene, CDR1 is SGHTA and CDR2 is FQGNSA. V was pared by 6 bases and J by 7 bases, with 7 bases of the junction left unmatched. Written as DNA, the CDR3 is TGTGCCAGCAGTTTGGGACAGGCGTCTGGCTACACCTTC. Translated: CASSLGQASGYTF.

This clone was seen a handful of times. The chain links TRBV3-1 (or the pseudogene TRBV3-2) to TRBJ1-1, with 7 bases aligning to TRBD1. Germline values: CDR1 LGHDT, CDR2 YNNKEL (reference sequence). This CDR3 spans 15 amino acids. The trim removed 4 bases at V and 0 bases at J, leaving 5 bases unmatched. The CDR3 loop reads CASSRPQGMNTEAFF. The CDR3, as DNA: TGTGCCAGCAGCCGGCCACAGGGGATGAACACTGAAGCTTTCTTT.